This T cell receptor beta chain emerged from a study of human T cells and chemical hapten exposure. For the study at large: On roughly 2 cm by roughly 2 cm of upper inner arm skin, sensitization was performed with 2% DPC.

This clonotype was seen repeatedly, ten times or more. TCRdb passed the RACE reads through MiXCR, listing each CDR3 protein once. The sample lists 75,000 to 90,000 distinct CDR3 sequences; about 8% were seen once. Time point denoted: patch test 1, 2 weeks after DPC sensitization. Treatment defined: therapeutic diphenylcyclopropenone sensitization with weekly scalp DPC. Sample donors consisted of patients with alopecia, aged 18 to 70 years, who were suitable for DPC. The receptor was isolated from a woman aged 25 to 39 with alopecia areata. Some clones in this sample may be carry-over from other donors' samples. The material was whole blood, obtained in connection with sensitization to the hapten diphenylcyclopropenone (DPC).

The CDR3 bases are TGTGCCAGCAGCTACGGGACAGGTTACTTCGGGGAGCTGTTTTTT. It specifies CASSYGTGYFGELFF. This rearrangement joins TRBV3-1 to TRBJ2-2; 8 positions agree with TRBD1. Per the germline V gene, CDR1 is LGHDT and CDR2 is YNNKEL (reference sequence). After removal of 5 bases from V and 7 bases from J, the junction contained 9 bases not matched to a gene. This CDR3 comprises 15 residues.